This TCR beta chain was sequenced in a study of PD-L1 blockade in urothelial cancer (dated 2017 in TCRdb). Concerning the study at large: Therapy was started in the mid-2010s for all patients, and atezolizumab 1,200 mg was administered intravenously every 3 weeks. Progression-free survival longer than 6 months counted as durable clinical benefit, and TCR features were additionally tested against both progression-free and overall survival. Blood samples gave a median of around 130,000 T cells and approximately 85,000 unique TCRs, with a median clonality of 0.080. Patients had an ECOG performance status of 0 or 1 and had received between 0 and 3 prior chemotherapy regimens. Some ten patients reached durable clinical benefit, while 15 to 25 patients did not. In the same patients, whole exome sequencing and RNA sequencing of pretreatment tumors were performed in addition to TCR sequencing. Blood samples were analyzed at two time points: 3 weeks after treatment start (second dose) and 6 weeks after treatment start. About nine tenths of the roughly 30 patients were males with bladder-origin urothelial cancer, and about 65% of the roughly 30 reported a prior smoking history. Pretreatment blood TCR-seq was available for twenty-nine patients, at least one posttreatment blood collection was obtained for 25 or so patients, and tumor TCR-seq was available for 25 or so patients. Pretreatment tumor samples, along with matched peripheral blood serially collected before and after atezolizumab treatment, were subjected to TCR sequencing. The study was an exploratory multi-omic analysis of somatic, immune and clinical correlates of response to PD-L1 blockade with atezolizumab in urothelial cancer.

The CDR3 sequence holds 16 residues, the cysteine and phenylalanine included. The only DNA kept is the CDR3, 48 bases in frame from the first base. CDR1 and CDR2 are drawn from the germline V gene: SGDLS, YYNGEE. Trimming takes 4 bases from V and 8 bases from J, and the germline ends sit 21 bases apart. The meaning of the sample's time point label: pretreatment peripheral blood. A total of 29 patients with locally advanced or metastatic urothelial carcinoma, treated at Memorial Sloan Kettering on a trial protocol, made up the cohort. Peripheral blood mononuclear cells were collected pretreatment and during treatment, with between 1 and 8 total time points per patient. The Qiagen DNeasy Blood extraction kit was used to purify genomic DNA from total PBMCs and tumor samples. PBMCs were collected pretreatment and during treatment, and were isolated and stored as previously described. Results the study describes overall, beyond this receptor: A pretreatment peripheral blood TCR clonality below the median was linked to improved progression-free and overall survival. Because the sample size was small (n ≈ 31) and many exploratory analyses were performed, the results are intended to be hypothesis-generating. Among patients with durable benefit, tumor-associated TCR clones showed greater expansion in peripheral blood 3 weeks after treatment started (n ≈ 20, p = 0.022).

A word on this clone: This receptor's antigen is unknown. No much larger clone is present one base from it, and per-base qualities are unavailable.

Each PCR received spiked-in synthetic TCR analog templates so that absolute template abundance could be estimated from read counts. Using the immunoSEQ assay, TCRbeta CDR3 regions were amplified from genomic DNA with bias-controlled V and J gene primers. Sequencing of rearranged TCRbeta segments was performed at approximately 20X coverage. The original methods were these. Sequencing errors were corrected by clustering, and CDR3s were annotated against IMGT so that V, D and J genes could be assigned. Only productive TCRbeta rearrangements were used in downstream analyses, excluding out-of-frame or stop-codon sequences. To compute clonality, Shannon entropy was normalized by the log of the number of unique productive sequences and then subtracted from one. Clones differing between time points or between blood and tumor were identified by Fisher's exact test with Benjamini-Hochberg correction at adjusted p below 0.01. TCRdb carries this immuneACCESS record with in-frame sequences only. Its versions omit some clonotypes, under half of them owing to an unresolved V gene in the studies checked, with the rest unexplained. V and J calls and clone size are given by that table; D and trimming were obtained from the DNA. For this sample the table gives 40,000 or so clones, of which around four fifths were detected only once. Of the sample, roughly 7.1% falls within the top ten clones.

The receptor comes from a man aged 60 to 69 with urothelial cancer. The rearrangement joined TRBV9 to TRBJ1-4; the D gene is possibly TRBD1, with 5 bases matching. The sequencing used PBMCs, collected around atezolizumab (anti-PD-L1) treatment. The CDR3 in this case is CASSFRSRASYEKLFF. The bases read TGTGCCAGCAGCTTTCGCTCCAGGGCTTCTTACGAAAAACTGTTTTTT.